This T cell receptor (beta chain) comes out of a study of cytomegalovirus exposure and HLA in healthy donors. Background on the study: Genetic ancestry analysis placed about 80% of the roughly 400 donors that were genotyped in the Caucasian-associated cluster.

Concerning this clone: The antigen remains undetermined.

In germline, CDR1 is SGDLS, CDR2 YYNGEE. V shed 0 bases and J 3 bases; nucleotides not matched to a gene: 5. This CDR3 has 15 amino acids. Findings and limits, study-wide: Later, an analysis showed that TCR beta chains associated with HLA were more clonally expanded than others that were equally common. A later analysis reportedly identified an Asian-associated ancestry cluster as carrying fewer N-insertions than the approximately 640-donor mean.

PCR involved 60 Vbeta and 13 Jbeta primers. This table comes from immunoSEQ multiplex PCR, and its TCRdb copy is limited to in-frame clones, with some not included. The repertoire holds approximately 150,000 clones, with just under 70% as singletons. This receptor was taken from a man between 60 and 75 years old in good health and CMV-seronegative. Sequencing was done on a sample of PBMCs. This sequence joins TRBV9 and TRBJ2-7, with 8 nucleotides matching TRBD2. CDR3 in amino acids: CASSVGTSTVYEQYF. CDR3 DNA: TGTGCCAGCAGCGTAGGGACTAGCACCGTCTACGAGCAGTACTTC.